This entry lists 3 T cell receptor beta chains sequenced from one sample in a study of T cell changes during pregnancy in multiple sclerosis. Profiled with immunoSEQ multiplex PCR; TCRdb holds only in-frame clones, not every one. The data contain around 20,000 clones, 88% of them singletons. This sample comprised CD8+ T cells from peripheral blood mononuclear cells, obtained after pregnancy. The receptors here all came from a female donor in good health, enrolled as a control in a pregnancy study.

This CDR3 is CASSQGGTSMNTEAFF. CDR3 DNA sequence: TGCGCCAGCAGCCAAGGAGGGACATCTATGAACACTGAAGCTTTCTTT. The chain joins TRBV4-3 to TRBJ1-1; a possible D gene is TRBD1 (6 bases). V was pared by 1 base and J by 0 bases, with 12 bases between. There are 16 residues in the CDR3. Germline V gene sequence: CDR1 LGHNA, CDR2 YSLEER.

The genes are TRBV6-4 and TRBJ2-2, with TRBD1 matching over 7 bases. The CDR3 loop spans 13 amino acids. V shed 6 bases, J shed 4 bases, and the junction held 2 bases outside the gene matches. Germline V gives CDR1 MRHNA, CDR2 SNTAGT. This CDR3 is CASSQGVTGELFF. DNA for the CDR3: TGTGCCAGCAGCCAGGGGGTCACCGGGGAGCTGTTTTTT.

The rearrangement uses TRBV2 and TRBJ1-1, with 9 bases fitting TRBD1. The V and J ends lost 5 bases and 4 bases, in that order; junction bases with no gene match: 5. Looked up from germline, CDR1 is SNHLY and CDR2 is FYNNEI. The CDR3 totals 14 residues. The CDR3 loop reads CASSRTGEGTEAFF. The DNA of the CDR3 is TGTGCCAGCAGTCGGACAGGGGAGGGCACTGAAGCTTTCTTT.